This T cell receptor (beta chain) was obtained from a study of Ad26.COV2.S vaccination and SARS-CoV-2 variants. Measured with immunoSEQ multiplex PCR; TCRdb has only the in-frame clones, and not every one. The top ten hold under 4% of the sample, which has approximately 280,000 clones, more than 75% seen once. As for treatment: about 20 received Ad26.COV2.S at low or high dose, single or two shots; about 5 received placebo; per-sample allocation not given. All samples were drawn on day 63, counting from the first vaccine or placebo injection. V was shortened by 4 bases and J by 5 bases, with 8 bases between the two germline ends. Per the germline V gene, CDR1 is SQVTM and CDR2 is ANQGSEA. The CDR3 extends over 11 amino acids.

The sample here was peripheral blood, taken in a trial of Ad26.COV2.S vaccine versus placebo. The chain has TRBV29-1 and TRBJ2-5, with no clear D. The sequence was collected from a person aged 18 to 59 who received the Ad26.COV2.S COVID-19 vaccine or a placebo. This chain's CDR3 is CSVVLGETQYF. The DNA for the CDR3 is TGCAGCGTTGTGCTAGGGGAGACCCAGTACTTC.